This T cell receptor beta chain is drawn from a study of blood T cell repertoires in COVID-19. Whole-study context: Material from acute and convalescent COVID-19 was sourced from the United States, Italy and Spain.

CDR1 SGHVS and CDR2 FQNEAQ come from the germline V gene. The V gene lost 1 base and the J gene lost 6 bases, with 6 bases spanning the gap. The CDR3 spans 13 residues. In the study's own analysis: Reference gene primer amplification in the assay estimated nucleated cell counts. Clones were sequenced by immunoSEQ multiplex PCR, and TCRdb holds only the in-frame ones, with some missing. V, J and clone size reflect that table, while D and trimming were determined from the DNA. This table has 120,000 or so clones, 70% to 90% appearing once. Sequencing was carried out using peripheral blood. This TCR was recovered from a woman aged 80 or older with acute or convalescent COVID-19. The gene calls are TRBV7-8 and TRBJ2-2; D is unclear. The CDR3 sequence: CASSLVSPGELFF. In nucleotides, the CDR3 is TGTGCCAGCAGCTTAGTATCCCCCGGGGAGCTGTTTTTT.